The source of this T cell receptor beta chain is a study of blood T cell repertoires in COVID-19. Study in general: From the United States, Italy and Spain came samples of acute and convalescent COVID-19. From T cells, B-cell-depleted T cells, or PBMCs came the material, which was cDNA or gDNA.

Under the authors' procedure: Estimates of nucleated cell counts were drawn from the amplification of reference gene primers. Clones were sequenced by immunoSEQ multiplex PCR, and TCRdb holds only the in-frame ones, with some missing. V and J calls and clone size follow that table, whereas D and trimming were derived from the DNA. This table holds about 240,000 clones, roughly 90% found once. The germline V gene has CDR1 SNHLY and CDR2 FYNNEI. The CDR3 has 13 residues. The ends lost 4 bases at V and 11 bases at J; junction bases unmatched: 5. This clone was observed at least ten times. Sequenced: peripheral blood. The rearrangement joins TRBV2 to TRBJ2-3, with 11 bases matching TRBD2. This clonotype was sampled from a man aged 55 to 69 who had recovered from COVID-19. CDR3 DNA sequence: TGTGCCAGCAGTGTGTCGACTAGCGGGGAGCAGTATTTT. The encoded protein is CASSVSTSGEQYF.